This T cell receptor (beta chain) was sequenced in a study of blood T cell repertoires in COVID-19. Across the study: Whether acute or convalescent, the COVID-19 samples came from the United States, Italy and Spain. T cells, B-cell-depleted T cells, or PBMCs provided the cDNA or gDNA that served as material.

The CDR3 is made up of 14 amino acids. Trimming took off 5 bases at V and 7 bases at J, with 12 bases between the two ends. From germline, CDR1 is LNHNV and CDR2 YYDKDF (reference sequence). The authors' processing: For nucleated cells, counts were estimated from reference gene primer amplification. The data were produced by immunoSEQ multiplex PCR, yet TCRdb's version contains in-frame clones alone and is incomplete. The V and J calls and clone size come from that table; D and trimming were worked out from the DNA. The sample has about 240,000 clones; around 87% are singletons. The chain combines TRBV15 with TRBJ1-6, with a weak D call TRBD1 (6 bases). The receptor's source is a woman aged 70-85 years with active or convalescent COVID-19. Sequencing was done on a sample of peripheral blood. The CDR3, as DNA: TGTGCCACCAGCGACAGGAGTAACAATTCACCCCTCCACTTT. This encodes CATSDRSNNSPLHF.